The entry below describes one TCR beta chain. These data come from a study of Tregs in tolerant kidney transplant recipients. The ends were cut back, 6 bases at V and 0 bases at J, with 15 bases in the middle. The germline V gene encodes CDR1 MNHNY and CDR2 SVGAGI (reference sequence). This CDR3 is 16 amino acids long. Data came from immunoSEQ multiplex PCR; TCRdb stores just in-frame clones and leaves some out. The sample yields about 68,000 clones, 84% seen once. The chain couples TRBV6-6 to TRBJ1-3; no clear D. This TCR derives from a human donor in good health. The source material was CD4+ T cells from blood. CDR3 nucleotide sequence: TGTGCCAGCAGCCCCGGGGTTAGTTACTCTGGAAACACCATATATTTT. Amino acids: CASSPGVSYSGNTIYF.